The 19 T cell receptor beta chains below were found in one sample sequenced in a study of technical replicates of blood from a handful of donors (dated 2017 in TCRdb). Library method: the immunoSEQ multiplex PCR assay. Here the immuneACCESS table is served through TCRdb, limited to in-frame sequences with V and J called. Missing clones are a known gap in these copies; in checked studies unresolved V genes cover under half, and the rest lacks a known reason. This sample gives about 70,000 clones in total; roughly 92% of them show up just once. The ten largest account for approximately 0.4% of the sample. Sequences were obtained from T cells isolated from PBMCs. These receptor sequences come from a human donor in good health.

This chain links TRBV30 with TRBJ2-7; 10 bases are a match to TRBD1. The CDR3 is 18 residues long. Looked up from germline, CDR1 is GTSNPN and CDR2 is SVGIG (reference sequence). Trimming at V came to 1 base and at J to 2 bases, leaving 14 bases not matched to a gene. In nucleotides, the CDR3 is TGTGCCTGGAGTGACCGAGACAGGGGGCCCGTTTTTACCTACGAGCAGTACTTC. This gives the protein CAWSDRDRGPVFTYEQYF.

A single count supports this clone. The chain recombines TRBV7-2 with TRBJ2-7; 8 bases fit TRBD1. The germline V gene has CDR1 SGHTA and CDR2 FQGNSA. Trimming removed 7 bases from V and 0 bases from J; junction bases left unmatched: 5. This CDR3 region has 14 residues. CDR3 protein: CASMYRGTSYEQYF. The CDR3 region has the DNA TGTGCCAGCATGTACAGGGGGACCTCCTACGAGCAGTACTTC.

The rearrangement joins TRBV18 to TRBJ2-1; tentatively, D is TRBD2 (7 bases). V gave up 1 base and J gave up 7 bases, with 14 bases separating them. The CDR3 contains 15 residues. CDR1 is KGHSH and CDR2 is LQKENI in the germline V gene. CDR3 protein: CASSPQGGFYNEQFF. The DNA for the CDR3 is TGTGCCAGCTCACCACAGGGGGGGTTTTATAATGAGCAGTTCTTC.

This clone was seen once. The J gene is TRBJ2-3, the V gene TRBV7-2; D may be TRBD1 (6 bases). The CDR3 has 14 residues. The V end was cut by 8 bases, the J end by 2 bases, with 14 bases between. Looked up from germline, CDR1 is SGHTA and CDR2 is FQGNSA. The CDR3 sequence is CASVGHIHTDTQYF. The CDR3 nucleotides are TGTGCCAGCGTGGGACACATCCACACAGATACGCAGTATTTT.

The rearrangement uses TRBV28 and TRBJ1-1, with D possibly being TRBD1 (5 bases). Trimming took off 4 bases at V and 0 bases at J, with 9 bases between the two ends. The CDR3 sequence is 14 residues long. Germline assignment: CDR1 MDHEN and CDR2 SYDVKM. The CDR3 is CASSYDSLNTEAFF. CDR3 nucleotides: TGTGCCAGCAGTTACGACAGCTTGAACACTGAAGCTTTCTTT.

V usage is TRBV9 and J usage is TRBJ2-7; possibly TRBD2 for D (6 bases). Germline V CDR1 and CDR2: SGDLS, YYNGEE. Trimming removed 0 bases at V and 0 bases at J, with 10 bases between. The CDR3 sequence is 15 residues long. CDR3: CASSVGASDSYEQYF. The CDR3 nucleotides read TGTGCCAGCAGCGTAGGGGCTAGCGACTCCTACGAGCAGTACTTC. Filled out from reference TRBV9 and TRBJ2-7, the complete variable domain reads DSGVTQTPKHLITATGQRVTLRCSPRSGDLSVYWYQQSLDQGLQFLIQYYNGEERAKGNILERFSAQQFPDLHSELNLSSLELGDSALYFCASSVGASDSYEQYFGPGTRLTVT.

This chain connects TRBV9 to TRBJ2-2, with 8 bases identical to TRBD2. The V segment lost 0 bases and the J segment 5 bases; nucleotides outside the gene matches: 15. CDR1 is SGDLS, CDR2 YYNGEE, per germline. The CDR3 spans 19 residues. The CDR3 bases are TGTGCCAGCAGCGTAGCGGATTATAAAGCGGGAGTGGATACCGGGGAGCTGTTTTTT. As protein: CASSVADYKAGVDTGELFF.

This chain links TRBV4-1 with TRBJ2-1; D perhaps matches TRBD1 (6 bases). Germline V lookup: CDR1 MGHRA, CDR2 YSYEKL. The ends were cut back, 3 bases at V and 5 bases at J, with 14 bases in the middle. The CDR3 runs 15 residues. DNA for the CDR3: TGCGCCAGCAGCCATTTACAGGGTTTGAACAATGAGCAGTTCTTC. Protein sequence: CASSHLQGLNNEQFF.

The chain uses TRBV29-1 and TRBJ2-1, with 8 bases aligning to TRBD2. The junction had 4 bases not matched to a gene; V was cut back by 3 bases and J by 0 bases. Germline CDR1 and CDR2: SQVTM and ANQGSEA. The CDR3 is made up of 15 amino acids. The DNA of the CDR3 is TGCAGCGTTGAGGGTGCGGGGGGCTCCTACAATGAGCAGTTCTTC. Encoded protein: CSVEGAGGSYNEQFF.

For the CDR3, the DNA is TGCGCCAGCAGCCTAGACAGGGAGGACTACAATGAGCAGTTCTTC. Translated: CASSLDREDYNEQFF. V usage is TRBV10-1 and J usage is TRBJ2-1, with D perhaps TRBD1 (7 bases). Germline assignment: CDR1 WNHNN and CDR2 SYGVQD (reference sequence). This CDR3 is 15 amino acids long. Trimming took off 6 bases at V and 3 bases at J, with 15 bases between the two ends.

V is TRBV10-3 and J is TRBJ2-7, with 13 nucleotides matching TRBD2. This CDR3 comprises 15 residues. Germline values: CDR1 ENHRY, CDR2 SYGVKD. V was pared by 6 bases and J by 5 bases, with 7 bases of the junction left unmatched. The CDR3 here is CAIRSGTSGTDEQYF. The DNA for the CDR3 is TGTGCCATCAGAAGCGGGACTAGCGGGACCGACGAGCAGTACTTC.

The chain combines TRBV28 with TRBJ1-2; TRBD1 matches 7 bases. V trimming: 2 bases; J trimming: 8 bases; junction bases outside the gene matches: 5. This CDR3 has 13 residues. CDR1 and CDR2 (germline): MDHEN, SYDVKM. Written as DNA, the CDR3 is TGTGCCAGCAGTTTAACAGGGGTAAAGGGCTACACCTTC. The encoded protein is CASSLTGVKGYTF.

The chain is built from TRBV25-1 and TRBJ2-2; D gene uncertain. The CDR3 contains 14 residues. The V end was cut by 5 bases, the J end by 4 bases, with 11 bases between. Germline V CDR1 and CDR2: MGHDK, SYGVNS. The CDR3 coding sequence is TGTGCCAGCAGTCACGGATGGAGCACCGGGGAGCTGTTTTTT. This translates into CASSHGWSTGELFF.

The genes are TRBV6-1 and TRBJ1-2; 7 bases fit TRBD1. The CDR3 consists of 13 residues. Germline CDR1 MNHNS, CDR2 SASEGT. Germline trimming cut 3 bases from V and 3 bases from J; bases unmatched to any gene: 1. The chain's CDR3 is CASSETGHYGYTF. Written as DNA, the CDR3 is TGTGCCAGCAGTGAGACAGGGCACTATGGCTACACCTTC.

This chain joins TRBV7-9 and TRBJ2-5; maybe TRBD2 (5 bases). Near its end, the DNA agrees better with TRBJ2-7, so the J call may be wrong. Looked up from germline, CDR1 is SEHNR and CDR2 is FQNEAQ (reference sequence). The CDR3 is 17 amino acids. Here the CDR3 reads CASSLARRAPNWHEQYF. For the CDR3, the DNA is TGTGCCAGCAGCTTAGCGAGGCGGGCCCCCAACTGGCACGAGCAGTACTTC.

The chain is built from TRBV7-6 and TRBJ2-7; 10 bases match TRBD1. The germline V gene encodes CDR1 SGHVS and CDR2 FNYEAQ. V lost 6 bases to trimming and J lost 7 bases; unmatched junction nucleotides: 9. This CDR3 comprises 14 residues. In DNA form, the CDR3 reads TGTGCCAGCAGGTTGAGACAGGGGGCACTAGAGCAGTACTTC. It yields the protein CASRLRQGALEQYF.

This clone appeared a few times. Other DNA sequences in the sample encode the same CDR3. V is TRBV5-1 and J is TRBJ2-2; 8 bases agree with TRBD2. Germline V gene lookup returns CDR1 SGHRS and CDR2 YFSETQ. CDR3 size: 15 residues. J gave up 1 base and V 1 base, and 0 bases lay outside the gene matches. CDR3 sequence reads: CASSLTSGNTGELFF. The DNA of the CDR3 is TGCGCCAGCAGCTTGACTAGCGGGAACACCGGGGAGCTGTTTTTT.

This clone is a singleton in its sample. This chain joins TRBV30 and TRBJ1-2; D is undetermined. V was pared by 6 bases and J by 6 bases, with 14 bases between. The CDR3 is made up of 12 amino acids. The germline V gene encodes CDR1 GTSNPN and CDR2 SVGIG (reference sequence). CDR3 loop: CACMPQVDGYTF. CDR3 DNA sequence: TGTGCCTGTATGCCGCAGGTGGATGGCTACACCTTC. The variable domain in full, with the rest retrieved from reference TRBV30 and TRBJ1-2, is SQTIHQWPATLVQPVGSPLSLECTVEGTSNPNLYWYRQAAGRGLQLLFYSVGIGQISSEVPQNLSASRPQDRQFILSSKKLLLSDSGFYLCACMPQVDGYTFGSGTRLTVV.

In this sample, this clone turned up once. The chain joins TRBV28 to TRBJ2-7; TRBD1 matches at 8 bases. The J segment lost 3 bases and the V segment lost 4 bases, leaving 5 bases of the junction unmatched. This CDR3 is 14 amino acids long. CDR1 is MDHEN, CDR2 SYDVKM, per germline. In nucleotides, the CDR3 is TGTGCCAGCAGTTCGGACAGGGTTTACTACGAGCAGTACTTC. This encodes CASSSDRVYYEQYF.